The 32 T cell receptor beta chains reported below all come from one sample, sequenced in a study of beta chain features in type 1 diabetes. Study-wide findings and caveats: Within each of all four CD4+ subsets, Type 1 diabetes patients had TCRB CDR3s that were moderately but significantly shorter.

Reverse transcribing all isolated RNA meant expressed TCRB transcripts were sequenced. Measured with immunoSEQ multiplex PCR; TCRdb has only the in-frame clones, and not every one. The sample yields more than 150,000 clones, roughly 9% seen once. No cognate antigen is known for these TCRs. Sample: central memory CD4+ T cells from blood. Receptors were obtained from a woman aged 25-40 years with type 1 diabetes.

The sample holds a few counts of this clone. The genes are TRBV19 and TRBJ2-7, with D possibly being TRBD1 (6 bases). Germline CDR1 is LNHDA and CDR2 is SQIVND (reference sequence). The CDR3 has 14 amino acids. V lost 5 bases, J lost 1 base, and 12 bases lay in between. The CDR3 DNA reads as TGTGCCAGTAGTGCGCAACAGGGTTCCTACGAGCAGTACTTC. It specifies CASSAQQGSYEQYF.

This clone was found a few times. Within the sample, other DNA sequences also encode this same CDR3. This chain joins TRBV14 and TRBJ1-2; no reliable D call. V dropped 1 base and J dropped 4 bases, with 7 bases sitting between them. Germline V gives CDR1 SGHDN, CDR2 FVKESK. CDR3 size: 13 residues. The DNA for the CDR3 is TGTGCCAGCAGCCAAGTGTACAGCTATGGCTACACCTTC. Residues: CASSQVYSYGYTF.

This clone was detected only a few times. This chain uses TRBV7-9 with TRBJ2-3; D remains ambiguous. Per germline, CDR1 SEHNR and CDR2 FQNEAQ (reference sequence). V was cut by 5 bases and J by 2 bases, with 8 bases left in between. This CDR3 region has 13 residues. The CDR3 DNA is TGTGCCAGCAGCCCCCAGGTCACAGATACGCAGTATTTT. The encoded protein is CASSPQVTDTQYF.

The rearrangement links TRBV18 to TRBJ1-2; 7 bases are shared with TRBD1. V was pared by 2 bases and J by 4 bases, with 4 bases of the junction left unmatched. The germline gives CDR1 KGHSH, CDR2 LQKENI. The CDR3 extends over 14 amino acids. CDR3 amino acids: CASSPDRAGYGYTF. In DNA form, the CDR3 reads TGTGCCAGCTCACCAGACAGGGCTGGCTATGGCTACACCTTC.

This clone was counted only a few times. This chain joins TRBV28 and TRBJ2-7; D is possibly TRBD2 (6 bases). Germline V gene data show CDR1 as MDHEN and CDR2 as SYDVKM. The CDR3 has 13 amino acids. Trimming took 9 bases from V and 2 from J, leaving 14 bases between them. The CDR3 region has the DNA TGTGCCAGTTATAAAGGAGGGACCTACGAGCAGTACTTC. It encodes CASYKGGTYEQYF.

This clone has more than one count but fewer than ten. The chain has TRBV29-1 and TRBJ2-4, with TRBD1 identical over 10 bases. Germline V gene data show CDR1 as SQVTM and CDR2 as ANQGSEA. With 7 bases clipped from V and 6 bases from J, the junction kept 6 bases outside the gene matches. The CDR3 consists of 13 residues. The CDR3 sequence is CSAEGQGLNIQYF. In DNA form, the CDR3 reads TGCAGCGCGGAGGGACAGGGGCTAAACATTCAGTACTTC.

The chain employs TRBV28 and TRBJ2-6; D not certain. Germline assignment: CDR1 MDHEN and CDR2 SYDVKM. Trimming cost V 6 bases and J 6 bases, with 18 bases left between them. The CDR3 covers 16 residues. The CDR3 region has the DNA TGTGCCAGCAGAGAAGAAACCGCCAGGATGGCCAACGTCCTGACTTTC. This gives the protein CASREETARMANVLTF.

This clone was counted a few times. The chain couples TRBV2 to TRBJ1-4; no clear D. In germline, CDR1 is SNHLY, CDR2 FYNNEI. This CDR3 has 13 amino acids. V lost 7 bases to trimming and J lost 3 bases, with 9 bases between them. Written as DNA, the CDR3 is TGTGCCAGCAATAGAGATGCTAATGAAAAACTGTTTTTT. Translating gives CASNRDANEKLFF.

In this sample, this clone turned up a few times. The chain uses TRBV7-8 and TRBJ1-2; 11 nucleotides line up with TRBD1. V trimming: 5 bases; J trimming: 4 bases; junction bases outside the gene matches: 0. There are 13 residues in the CDR3. Germline-derived CDR1 and CDR2 are SGHVS and FQNEAQ. This CDR3 is CASSGTGGYGYTF. The CDR3 DNA reads TGTGCCAGCAGCGGGACAGGGGGCTATGGCTACACCTTC.

The chain joins TRBV28 to TRBJ1-5; D unresolved. Trimming shortened V by 2 bases and J by 0 bases, and 8 bases separated the two germline ends. Germline V gene data show CDR1 as MDHEN and CDR2 as SYDVKM. The CDR3 runs to 15 residues. CDR3 nucleotide sequence: TGTGCCAGCAGTTTACCCTCTAGTAGCAATCAGCCCCAGCATTTT. Translated, it gives CASSLPSSSNQPQHF.

This clone was observed many times. The CDR3 is CATHAPAGTTDTQYF. The CDR3 DNA reads as TGTGCCACCCACGCTCCCGCGGGGACCACAGATACGCAGTATTTT. This chain uses TRBV6-5 with TRBJ2-3, with D tentatively TRBD2 (6 bases). This CDR3 region has 15 residues. Germline V CDR1 and CDR2: MNHEY, SVGAGI. Trimming pared 10 bases from V and 2 bases from J, leaving 19 bases between.

In this sample, this clone turned up a few times. The V and J genes are TRBV5-1 and TRBJ1-1; 9 bases fit TRBD1. Germline lookup yields CDR1 SGHRS and CDR2 YFSETQ. This CDR3 is built from 15 residues. Trimming took 4 bases from V and 4 from J; bases not matched to a gene: 8. The CDR3 DNA follows: TGCGCCAGCAGCGGGCTACAGGGGGCGAGCACTGAAGCTTTCTTT. This encodes CASSGLQGASTEAFF. The entire variable domain, with the rest obtained from reference TRBV5-1 and TRBJ1-1, is as follows: KAGVTQTPRYLIKTRGQQVTLSCSPISGHRSVSWYQQTPGQGLQFLFEYFSETQRNKGNFPGRFSGRQFSNSRSEMNVSTLELGDSALYLCASSGLQGASTEAFFGQGTRLTVV.

In its sample, this clone was seen a few times. This chain joins TRBV7-9 and TRBJ1-2; tentative D call: TRBD1 (5 bases). The CDR3 covers 14 residues. CDR1 is SEHNR and CDR2 is FQNEAQ in the germline V gene (reference sequence). Deletions cut 1 base from V and 4 bases from J, with 10 bases between. CDR3 coding DNA: TGTGCCAGCAGCTTAGTAGGGGCCGGCTATGGCTACACCTTC. The encoded protein is CASSLVGAGYGYTF.

This chain uses TRBV7-9 with TRBJ2-5; a weak D match, TRBD1 (5 bases). Germline lookup yields CDR1 SEHNR and CDR2 FQNEAQ (reference sequence). This CDR3 has 12 residues. Trimming shortened V by 5 bases and J by 11 bases, and 15 bases separated the two germline ends. CDR3 region: CASSRQGTEQYF. The CDR3 bases are TGTGCCAGCAGCCGCCAGGGTACAGAGCAGTACTTC. Together with reference TRBV7-9 and TRBJ2-5, the CDR3 gives the full variable domain: DTGVSQNPRHKITKRGQNVTFRCDPISEHNRLYWYRQTLGQGPEFLTYFQNEAQLEKSRLLSDRFSAERPKGSFSTLEIQRTEQGDSAMYLCASSRQGTEQYFGPGTRLLVL.

The table lists this clone with a few counts. V and J are TRBV29-1 and TRBJ2-3; D might be TRBD1 (5 bases). Per the germline V gene, CDR1 is SQVTM and CDR2 is ANQGSEA. The V end lost 6 bases, the J end lost 3 bases, and 10 bases lay between the germline ends. The CDR3 runs to 12 residues. In nucleotides, the CDR3 is TGCAGCGTCACCGCAGGGACAGATACGCAGTATTTT. This gives the protein CSVTAGTDTQYF.

This clone was observed a handful of times. The chain links TRBV5-1 to TRBJ1-1; 7 bases agree with TRBD1. Looked up from germline, CDR1 is SGHRS and CDR2 is YFSETQ. The CDR3 is made up of 13 amino acids. Trimming at V came to 1 base and at J to 4 bases, leaving 1 base not matched to a gene. This CDR3 is CASSLSGGTEAFF. In DNA, the CDR3 is TGCGCCAGCAGCTTGTCAGGGGGCACTGAAGCTTTCTTT.

This rearrangement joins TRBV9 to TRBJ2-5; D gene uncertain. V lost 2 bases and J 2 bases, leaving 13 bases between the germline ends. This CDR3 spans 15 amino acids. Germline V gene lookup returns CDR1 SGDLS and CDR2 YYNGEE. The CDR3 spells CASSVHHSGQETQYF. CDR3 DNA sequence: TGTGCCAGCAGCGTCCATCATTCAGGTCAAGAGACCCAGTACTTC.

The genes are TRBV18 and TRBJ1-5, with 11 bases lining up with TRBD1. The junction had 5 bases not matched to a gene; V was cut back by 3 bases and J by 4 bases. Per the germline V gene, CDR1 is KGHSH and CDR2 is LQKENI. The CDR3 spans 16 residues. The CDR3 region has the DNA TGTGCCAGCTCACCCCTCGGACAGGGGGCGAATCAGCCCCAGCATTTT. Protein product: CASSPLGQGANQPQHF.

The J gene is TRBJ1-2, the V gene TRBV6-5, with TRBD1 identical over 8 bases. The CDR3 extends over 14 amino acids. Trimming removed 6 bases from V and 8 bases from J; junction bases left unmatched: 11. Looked up from germline, CDR1 is MNHEY and CDR2 is SVGAGI. CDR3 sequence: CASSPNQGAYGYTF. The CDR3 DNA reads TGTGCCAGCAGCCCCAACCAGGGGGCTTACGGCTACACCTTC.

The J gene is TRBJ2-5, the V gene TRBV5-1; TRBD1 agrees at 7 bases. CDR1 is SGHRS and CDR2 is YFSETQ in the germline V gene. V dropped 1 base and J dropped 1; count of bases not matched to a gene: 4. The CDR3 extends over 15 amino acids. CDR3 in DNA: TGCGCCAGCAGCTTGCTAGGGACAGCCCAAGAGACCCAGTACTTC. Protein sequence: CASSLLGTAQETQYF.

This clone was detected only a few times. The chain is built from TRBV19 and TRBJ2-7, with 8 bases fitting TRBD1. This CDR3 spans 14 amino acids. The germline V gene has CDR1 LNHDA and CDR2 SQIVND (reference sequence). The V and J ends lost 6 bases and 3 bases, in that order; junction bases with no gene match: 7. The CDR3, as DNA: TGTGCCAGTAGACTGACAGGGGAAAACTACGAGCAGTACTTC. Translation gives CASRLTGENYEQYF.

The CDR3 DNA follows: TGCGCCAGCAGCCTAAGACAGGGGCTGAACACTGAAGCTTTCTTT. Translation gives CASSLRQGLNTEAFF. The gene calls are TRBV10-1 and TRBJ1-1, with 8 bases matching TRBD1. The ends lost 6 bases at V and 0 bases at J; junction bases unmatched: 6. CDR1 WNHNN and CDR2 SYGVQD come from the germline V gene (reference sequence). This CDR3 spans 15 amino acids.

This clone turned up a few times. V and J are TRBV12-5 and TRBJ2-1; the D gene is possibly TRBD1 (6 bases). Germline CDR1 is LGHNT and CDR2 is FRNRAP. With 0 bases removed from V and 0 bases from J, the gap between germline ends came to 15 bases. This CDR3 spans 18 amino acids. The CDR3 bases are TGTGCTAGTGGTTTGGTACCGGACGGACAGTACTCCTACAATGAGCAGTTCTTC. It yields the protein CASGLVPDGQYSYNEQFF.

V and J are TRBV27 and TRBJ2-3; maybe TRBD2 (7 bases). The CDR3 length is 14 residues. Trimming removed 5 bases from V and 5 bases from J, with 14 bases in between. The V gene's germline CDR1 is MNHEY and CDR2 SMNVEV (reference sequence). The CDR3 is CASSQGLGGDTQYF. The CDR3 DNA sequence: TGTGCCAGCAGTCAAGGACTAGGGGGAGATACGCAGTATTTT.

This clone was detected only a few times. The chain employs TRBV28 and TRBJ2-7; 11 bases match TRBD2. In germline, CDR1 is MDHEN, CDR2 SYDVKM. Trimming removed 6 bases from V and 3 bases from J; junction bases left unmatched: 7. The CDR3 loop spans 15 amino acids. The CDR3 reads CASRGLAGGIYEQYF. CDR3 nucleotides: TGTGCCAGCAGGGGGCTAGCGGGAGGCATCTACGAGCAGTACTTC.

This clone was observed a handful of times. This chain joins TRBV29-1 and TRBJ1-2; 9 nucleotides agree with TRBD1. Losses at the gene ends were 5 bases for V and 7 bases for J; bases not matched to a gene: 8. Germline V lookup: CDR1 SQVTM, CDR2 ANQGSEA. CDR3 size: 13 residues. DNA for the CDR3: TGCAGCGTTCTGGTGCTACAGGGGGCTGGCTACACCTTC. Amino acids: CSVLVLQGAGYTF.

This clone was picked up a small number of times. The junction does not match germline at one end; this may be a read error. The chain carries TRBV7-9 and TRBJ2-2; D unresolved. Per germline, CDR1 SEHNR and CDR2 FQNEAQ (reference sequence). This CDR3 comprises 13 residues. The CDR3 nucleotides read TGTGCCAGCACCTTACAAGCTCCCGGGGAGCTGTTTTTT. Translated, it gives CASTLQAPGELFF.

The gene calls are TRBV4-1 and TRBJ1-3; TRBD1 is a possible D gene (6 bases). Germline values: CDR1 MGHRA, CDR2 YSYEKL. The V gene lost 3 bases and the J gene lost 0 bases, with 15 bases spanning the gap. The CDR3 has 17 amino acids. CDR3 bases: TGCGCCAGCAGCCAGAACAGGGAAATAGCCTCTGGAAACACCATATATTTT. Translated, it gives CASSQNREIASGNTIYF.

This clone was seen a handful of times. J is TRBJ1-2 and V is TRBV7-8; a weak D match, TRBD1 (6 bases). Per germline, CDR1 SGHVS and CDR2 FQNEAQ. V was clipped by 2 bases and J by 4 bases, with 8 bases between them. This CDR3 has 13 amino acids. In DNA form, the CDR3 reads TGTGCCAGCAGCTTATCAGGGGTCTATGGCTACACCTTC. Translation: CASSLSGVYGYTF.

The rearrangement uses TRBV2 and TRBJ2-5, with 11 bases lining up with TRBD2. This CDR3 has 17 residues. The germline CDR1 and CDR2 sequences are SNHLY and FYNNEI. V lost 5 bases, J lost 5 bases, and 13 bases stayed unmatched. CDR3 in amino acids: CASSRTSGSSRGETQYF. Written as DNA, the CDR3 is TGTGCCAGCAGTCGAACTAGCGGGAGTTCACGCGGGGAGACCCAGTACTTC.

The chain employs TRBV28 and TRBJ2-7, with a tentative D call TRBD1 (6 bases). The germline V gene has CDR1 MDHEN and CDR2 SYDVKM. The CDR3 is made up of 14 amino acids. V was shortened by 5 bases and J by 7 bases, with 18 bases between the two germline ends. CDR3 residues: CASSPQSGVGEQYF. The CDR3 bases are TGTGCCAGCAGTCCTCAATCAGGGGTCGGAGAGCAGTACTTC.

The chain links TRBV30 to TRBJ1-5; 8 bases are shared with TRBD1. The CDR3 consists of 14 residues. Per the germline V gene, CDR1 is GTSNPN and CDR2 is SVGIG (reference sequence). Losses at the gene ends were 0 bases for V and 5 bases for J; bases not matched to a gene: 3. CDR3 coding DNA: TGTGCCTGGAGTGTACTACAGGGGGATCAGCCCCAGCATTTT. It specifies CAWSVLQGDQPQHF.